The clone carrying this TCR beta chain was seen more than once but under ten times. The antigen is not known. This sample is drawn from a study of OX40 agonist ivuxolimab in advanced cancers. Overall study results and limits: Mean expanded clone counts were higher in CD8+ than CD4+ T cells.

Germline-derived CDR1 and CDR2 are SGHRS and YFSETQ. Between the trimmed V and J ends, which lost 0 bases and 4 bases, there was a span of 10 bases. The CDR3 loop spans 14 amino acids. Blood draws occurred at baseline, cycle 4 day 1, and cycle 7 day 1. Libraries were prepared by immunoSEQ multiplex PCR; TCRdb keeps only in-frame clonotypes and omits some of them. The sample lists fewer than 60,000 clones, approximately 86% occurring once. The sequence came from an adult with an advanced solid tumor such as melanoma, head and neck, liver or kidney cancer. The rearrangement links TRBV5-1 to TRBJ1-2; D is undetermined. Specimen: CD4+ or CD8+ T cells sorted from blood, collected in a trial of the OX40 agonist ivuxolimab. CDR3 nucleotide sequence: TGCGCCAGCAGCTTGGACAGAATCTCCTATGGCTACACCTTC. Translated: CASSLDRISYGYTF.